This is a list of T cell receptor beta chains from one sample in a study of cytomegalovirus exposure and HLA in healthy donors. Measured with immunoSEQ multiplex PCR; TCRdb has only the in-frame clones, and not every one. The data contain about 130,000 clones, 73% of them singletons. Sequenced: PBMCs. The source is a middle-aged woman in good health and CMV-seropositive. Both conserved end residues are trimmed from each CDR3.

>TRBV7-3|TRBJ2-3
ASSLIFTDTQY
>TRBV7-9|TRBJ2-5
ASSLAKEQY
>TRBV4-1|TRBJ2-3
ASSQVGGLVFFTDTQY
>TRBV27|TRBJ1-2
ASSFRQGGTRGYT
>TRBV18|TRBJ1-1
ASSPGQGTEAF
>TRBV6-1|TRBJ1-5
ASSEGGGNQPQH
>TRBV7-6|TRBJ2-2
ASTGQPSTPGELF
>TRBV7-2|TRBJ1-4
ASSSGTATKREKLF
>TRBV28|TRBJ1-2
ASRPTGTGVCGYT
>TRBV2|TRBJ2-5
ASSEPSGSAQETQY
>TRBV7-6|TRBJ2-5
ASSLRGGTETQY
>TRBV5-1|TRBJ1-2
ASSSDRGSYT
>TRBV6-1|TRBJ1-1
ASSPQVNLEAF
>TRBV7-2|TRBJ2-2
ASSLVQNRATGELF
>TRBV19|TRBJ1-4
ASSIRGANEKLF
>TRBV7-9|TRBJ2-1
ASSFGGNRYNEQF
>TRBV2|TRBJ1-1
ASSEGQSNTEAF
>TRBV2|TRBJ1-2
ASTRSYGYT
>TRBV7-2|TRBJ1-4
ASSPGQGNEKLF
>TRBV6-5|TRBJ1-2
ASSGQGGYGYT
>TRBV9|TRBJ1-4
ASSGIIGEKLF
>TRBV5-5|TRBJ1-4
ASSGADEKLF
>TRBV27|.
ASSPGQTLNEQY
>TRBV11-2|TRBJ2-7
ASSSIGLASGTYEQY
>TRBV19|TRBJ1-1
ASSKGRATSYTEAF
>TRBV19|TRBJ1-2
ASTSQGYGYT
>TRBV5-1|TRBJ1-2
ASSLGQLGVYGYT
>TRBV19|TRBJ2-2
ASSPTTGLWTGELF
>TRBV4-3|TRBJ1-4
ASSQGQSGTNEKLF
>TRBV28|TRBJ1-2
ASSLERVYGYT
>TRBV28|TRBJ1-4
ASSTQGDGLF
>TRBV30|TRBJ1-3
AWSLTVRHSGNTIY
>TRBV6-5|TRBJ1-2
ASSYRGQVPNYGYT
>TRBV19|TRBJ1-1
ASRQGGNTEAF
>TRBV6-1|TRBJ2-5
ASNLDRGLETQY
>TRBV7-9|TRBJ2-4
ASRSGGQAKNIQY
>TRBV9|TRBJ2-7
ASSTRTGSEQY
>TRBV27|TRBJ2-7
ASRSSERGGEQY
>TRBV4-3|TRBJ1-5
ASSQDASRGYQPQH
>TRBV7-3|TRBJ2-1
ASSLQGGLAEPSSYNEQF
>TRBV6-6|TRBJ2-1
ASSYLDNEQF
>TRBV5-4|TRBJ2-7
ASSRTGKYEQY
>TRBV21-1|TRBJ2-2
ASSKGILAGDPGELF
>TRBV2|TRBJ1-2
ASSETTVPSGGYT
>TRBV9|TRBJ2-1
ASSVSGGGNEQF
>TRBV2|TRBJ1-5
ADPWGQRCGGNQPQH